The following is a T cell receptor (beta chain) sequence with its context. The antigen is unknown. CDR1 is MNHNS, CDR2 SASEGT, per germline. The junction had 7 bases not matched to a gene; V was cut back by 3 bases and J by 7 bases. The CDR3 runs to 14 residues. Profiling relied on immunoSEQ multiplex PCR, and the TCRdb table lists in-frame clones only, not all of them. The sample lists about 9,600 clones; over 80% were seen once. This specimen belongs to a study of monozygotic twins with cystic fibrosis. Broader study findings: Median Simpson clonality of approximately 0.01 suggested naive T cells predominated.

The sequencing input was blood. J is TRBJ1-2 and V is TRBV6-1; TRBD1 matches 8 bases. This sequence was found in a boy aged 2 to 9 with cystic fibrosis. CDR3 bases: TGTGCCAGCAGTGACAACAGGGGGGTTGGTGGCTACACCTTC. Amino acids: CASSDNRGVGGYTF.